The 8 T cell receptor beta chains reported below all come from one sample, sequenced in a study of T-cell memory formation after mild COVID-19. TCRdb passed the 5' RACE reads through MiXCR, listing each CDR3 protein once. The data contain 350,000 to 450,000 distinct CDR3 sequences, approximately 27% of them seen just once; the ten biggest clones take up 13%. The sequenced sample was PBMCs or a T cell subset sorted from them (not recorded which). The receptors were gathered from an adult woman who had mild COVID-19 (a few samples of this study predate the infection). Cell type and time point are not known.

The V and J genes are TRBV5-1 and TRBJ2-7, with 10 bases lining up with TRBD1. The V gene end was trimmed by 0 bases and the J gene end by 6 bases; junction bases not matched to a gene: 6. CDR1 is SGHRS, CDR2 YFSETQ, per germline. The CDR3 has 15 amino acids. The chain's CDR3 is CASSLVVGTGAEQYF. CDR3 bases: TGCGCCAGCAGCTTGGTGGTAGGGACAGGGGCCGAGCAGTACTTC.

On this clonotype: At one boundary the junction diverges from the germline segment, which might be a read error. The chain employs TRBV7-9 and TRBJ1-4, with 8 nucleotides matching TRBD1. The CDR3 consists of 14 residues. CDR1 SEHNR and CDR2 FQNEAQ come from the germline V gene (reference sequence). The CDR3 coding sequence is TGTGCCAGCAGCCCGGACAGGGTAATCGCGGAACTTTTTTTT. Encoded protein: CASSPDRVIAELFF.

The J gene is TRBJ1-2, the V gene TRBV12-3 or TRBV12-4; D not resolved. With 4 bases removed from V and 4 bases from J, the gap between germline ends came to 10 bases. The CDR3 has 13 residues. CDR3 bases: TGTGCCAGCAGTTCGCCGGAGTCCTATGGCTACACCTTC. Residues: CASSSPESYGYTF.

This rearrangement joins TRBV29-1 to TRBJ2-7; TRBD1 aligns across 10 bases. Germline V gene lookup returns CDR1 SQVTM and CDR2 ANQGSEA. The CDR3 is made up of 13 amino acids. Germline trimming cut 7 bases from V and 1 base from J; bases unmatched to any gene: 4. Written as DNA, the CDR3 is TGCAGCGCCAAGGACAGGGGGTCCTACGAGCAGTACTTC. It is translated as CSAKDRGSYEQYF.

The gene calls are TRBV7-8 and TRBJ1-2; 7 bases align to TRBD1. Germline assignment: CDR1 SGHVS and CDR2 FQNEAQ. V lost 4 bases and J lost 3; bases outside the gene matches: 8. CDR3 length: 15 residues. The CDR3 spells CASSSPTGQHYGYTF. The CDR3 DNA sequence: TGTGCCAGCAGCTCTCCGACAGGGCAGCACTATGGCTACACCTTC. The complete variable domain, with remaining parts taken from reference TRBV7-8 and TRBJ1-2, reads GAGVSQSPRYKVAKRGQDVALRCDPISGHVSLFWYQQALGQGPEFLTYFQNEAQLDKSGLPSDRFFAERPEGSVSTLKIQRTQQEDSAVYLCASSSPTGQHYGYTFGSGTRLTVV.

The V call is TRBV7-7, the J call TRBJ2-1, with 9 bases matching TRBD2. V trimming: 5 bases; J trimming: 5 bases; junction bases outside the gene matches: 4. This CDR3 is built from 14 residues. Looked up from germline, CDR1 is SSHAT and CDR2 is FNYEAQ (reference sequence). CDR3 in DNA: TGTGCCAGCAGCCGCAGCGGGGGGAACAATGAGCAGTTCTTC. It translates to CASSRSGGNNEQFF.

This clonotype came up a few times. V gene TRBV27 combines with J gene TRBJ2-1, with 9 bases identical to TRBD2. J lost 4 bases, V lost 5 bases, and 6 bases had no gene match. Looked up from germline, CDR1 is MNHEY and CDR2 is SMNVEV (reference sequence). The CDR3 covers 15 residues. The CDR3 coding sequence is TGTGCCAGCAGTCCGGTGGCGGGAGGGTACAATGAGCAGTTCTTC. Residues: CASSPVAGGYNEQFF.

V usage is TRBV24-1 and J usage is TRBJ2-3; 14 nucleotides line up with TRBD2. The CDR3 contains 17 residues. The V and J ends lost 4 bases and 2 bases, in that order; junction bases with no gene match: 4. Germline CDR1 and CDR2: KGHDR and SFDVKD. Written as DNA, the CDR3 is TGTGCCACCAGTGACTGGACTAGCGGGAGGCTCACAGATACGCAGTATTTT. The encoded protein is CATSDWTSGRLTDTQYF.